The 26 T cell receptor beta chains below come from one sample, sequenced in a study of cytomegalovirus exposure and HLA in healthy donors. Primers included in the PCR were 60 Vbeta and 13 Jbeta primers. Profiling relied on immunoSEQ multiplex PCR, and the TCRdb table lists in-frame clones only, not all of them. The sample gives some 150,000 clones, around 77% of which show up once; about 6.7% is in the top ten. Input material: PBMCs. The receptors were gathered from a woman in her 40s in good health and CMV-seropositive.

This clone was detected only a few times. This rearrangement joins TRBV10-3 to TRBJ2-3; the match to TRBD1 covers 8 bases. This CDR3 is 15 amino acids long. Germline V gene sequence: CDR1 ENHRY, CDR2 SYGVKD. The V and J ends lost 6 bases and 0 bases, in that order; junction bases with no gene match: 5. The CDR3 bases are TGTGCCATCAGCTCAGGGGGCCGTAGCACAGATACGCAGTATTTT. Translated, it gives CAISSGGRSTDTQYF.

The chain links TRBV11-3 to TRBJ2-5; possible D gene TRBD1, 6 bases. V was pared by 6 bases and J by 2 bases, with 10 bases between. The CDR3 is made up of 13 amino acids. The V gene's germline CDR1 is SGHNT and CDR2 YENEEA. DNA for the CDR3: TGTGCCAGCAGTTCGGACAGACAAGAGACCCAGTACTTC. Translation: CASSSDRQETQYF.

This clone was observed a few times. The chain uses TRBV7-9 and TRBJ2-7, with D maybe TRBD2 (6 bases). V was pared by 10 bases and J by 2 bases, with 15 bases between. Germline CDR1 reads SEHNR; CDR2 reads FQNEAQ (reference sequence). This CDR3 is 13 amino acids long. CDR3 nucleotides: TGTGCCACCACCGTGGGCGGGACCTACGAGCAGTACTTC. It translates to CATTVGGTYEQYF.

The gene calls are TRBV27 and TRBJ2-2, with 15 positions matching TRBD2. This CDR3 comprises 20 residues. V gave up 4 bases and J gave up 6 bases; unmatched junction bases: 15. The germline CDR1 and CDR2 sequences are MNHEY and SMNVEV (reference sequence). The CDR3: CASSSLGGLAGGPSAGELFF. Written as DNA, the CDR3 is TGTGCCAGCAGTTCCCTAGGAGGACTAGCGGGGGGGCCTAGCGCCGGGGAGCTGTTTTTT.

The rearrangement uses TRBV25-1 and TRBJ2-3; TRBD2 agrees at 7 bases. The CDR3 has 15 residues. V lost 5 bases and J lost 5; bases outside the gene matches: 10. Germline loops: CDR1 MGHDK, CDR2 SYGVNS. The chain's CDR3 is CASSPPFGGKDTQYF. The DNA of the CDR3 is TGTGCCAGCAGTCCCCCCTTCGGGGGGAAAGATACGCAGTATTTT.

This clone has just a few counts. V is TRBV27 and J is TRBJ1-4; the D is unclear. This CDR3 spans 14 amino acids. The germline V gene has CDR1 MNHEY and CDR2 SMNVEV (reference sequence). V lost 3 bases and J lost 2, with 7 bases in between. The CDR3: CASSFERTNEKLFF. The CDR3 nucleotides are TGTGCCAGCAGTTTTGAGAGGACTAATGAAAAACTGTTTTTT. Combining the CDR3 with reference TRBV27 and TRBJ1-4 gives the whole variable domain EAQVTQNPRYLITVTGKKLTVTCSQNMNHEYMSWYRQDPGLGLRQIYYSMNVEVTDKGDVPEGYKVSRKEKRNFPLILESPSPNQTSLYFCASSFERTNEKLFFGSGTQLSVL.

This clone is a singleton in its sample. The rearrangement links TRBV4-2 to TRBJ2-2; a weak D match, TRBD1 (5 bases). This CDR3 contains 16 residues. V was clipped by 4 bases and J by 0 bases, with 12 bases between them. The germline V gene encodes CDR1 LGHNA and CDR2 YNFKEQ. The CDR3 here is CASSRADSANTGELFF. DNA of the CDR3: TGTGCCAGCAGCCGTGCCGACAGCGCGAACACCGGGGAGCTGTTTTTT.

CDR3 coding DNA: TGCGCCAGCAGCCAAGAAAGAACAGGGACCTACGAGCAGTACTTC. This gives the protein CASSQERTGTYEQYF. This rearrangement joins TRBV4-1 to TRBJ2-7, with D tentatively TRBD1 (6 bases). Germline CDR1 is MGHRA and CDR2 is YSYEKL. V was pared by 0 bases and J by 2 bases, with 11 bases between. There are 15 residues in the CDR3.

V is TRBV18 and J is TRBJ1-1, with TRBD1 matching over 7 bases. Germline V lookup: CDR1 KGHSH, CDR2 LQKENI. With V trimmed by 6 bases and J by 11 bases, 12 bases remained unmatched. The CDR3 length is 13 residues. CDR3 protein: CASSSRGPVMAFF. The CDR3 DNA reads as TGTGCCAGCTCGTCTAGGGGGCCGGTGATGGCTTTCTTT. Drawing the rest from reference TRBV18 and TRBJ1-1, the complete variable domain is NAGVMQNPRHLVRRRGQEARLRCSPMKGHSHVYWYRQLPEEGLKFMVYLQKENIIDESGMPKERFSAEFPKEGPSILRIQQVVRGDSAAYFCASSSRGPVMAFFGQGTRLTVV.

V usage is TRBV5-6 and J usage is TRBJ1-1; TRBD1 matches 8 bases. CDR1 and CDR2 (germline): SGHDT, YYEEEE. The length of the CDR3 is 13 residues. With V trimmed by 7 bases and J by 5 bases, 7 bases remained unmatched. The CDR3 DNA is TGTGCCAGCGGGAGACAGGGGAGAACTGAAGCTTTCTTT. Protein: CASGRQGRTEAFF.

The V and J genes are TRBV9 and TRBJ1-2; TRBD1 matches at 8 bases. This CDR3 region has 17 residues. With V trimmed by 2 bases and J by 3 bases, 12 bases remained unmatched. CDR1 is SGDLS, CDR2 YYNGEE, per germline. The CDR3 region is CASSVEGRGQGDYGYTF. The CDR3 coding sequence is TGTGCCAGCAGCGTTGAGGGCCGAGGACAGGGCGACTATGGCTACACCTTC.

The chain joins TRBV2 to TRBJ1-6; no reliable D call. The CDR3 contains 13 residues. CDR1 and CDR2 (germline): SNHLY, FYNNEI. V was pared by 1 base and J by 11 bases, with 9 bases between. CDR3 loop: CASSEGPTPPLHF. The CDR3 DNA sequence: TGTGCCAGCAGTGAAGGGCCAACACCACCCCTCCACTTT.

Worth noting for this clone: This specimen includes other DNA sequences encoding the same CDR3. The chain uses TRBV6-5 and TRBJ2-7; 10 bases fit TRBD2. In germline, CDR1 is MNHEY, CDR2 SVGAGI. The CDR3 is 14 amino acids. V was clipped by 5 bases and J by 2 bases; unmatched bases: 3. This CDR3 reads CASSRTSGTYEQYF. In DNA, the CDR3 is TGTGCCAGCAGTAGGACTAGCGGAACCTACGAGCAGTACTTC.

The chain employs TRBV28 and TRBJ1-2; D is unclear. The CDR3 runs 12 residues. The germline gives CDR1 MDHEN, CDR2 SYDVKM. Trimming cost V 6 bases and J 8 bases, with 13 bases left between them. CDR3 sequence reads: CASRSSVVGYTF. In nucleotides, the CDR3 is TGTGCCAGCAGGTCCAGCGTGGTAGGCTACACCTTC.

J is TRBJ1-4 and V is TRBV30; no clear D. The CDR3 totals 14 residues. Germline-derived CDR1 and CDR2 are GTSNPN and SVGIG (reference sequence). Trimming left V 2 bases short and J 8 bases short, with 15 bases between. For the CDR3, the DNA is TGTGCCTGGAGTCCGGGAACTTCGGAGGAAAAACTGTTTTTT. It codes for CAWSPGTSEEKLFF.

V is TRBV6-1 and J is TRBJ1-2; D is possibly TRBD1 (5 bases). Trimming took off 1 base at V and 8 bases at J, with 20 bases between the two ends. Germline V gene sequence: CDR1 MNHNS, CDR2 SASEGT. The CDR3 is 16 amino acids. The CDR3 region is CASSEESLRAMGGYTF. DNA of the CDR3: TGTGCCAGCAGTGAAGAATCGCTCAGGGCTATGGGAGGCTACACCTTC.

This chain uses TRBV5-1 with TRBJ1-6; TRBD1 matches 10 bases. The CDR3 sequence is 15 residues long. Germline CDR1 is SGHRS and CDR2 is YFSETQ. V was clipped by 5 bases and J by 8 bases; unmatched bases: 7. The CDR3 protein is CASRGMGTGDSPLHF. CDR3 bases: TGCGCCAGCAGGGGTATGGGGACAGGGGATTCACCCCTCCACTTT.

The chain employs TRBV5-1 and TRBJ2-1, with 12 bases identical to TRBD2. V was pared by 4 bases and J by 7 bases, with 6 bases of the junction left unmatched. The CDR3 has 15 residues. The germline V gene encodes CDR1 SGHRS and CDR2 YFSETQ. CDR3 nucleotide sequence: TGCGCCAGCAGCCCAGGACTAGCGGGGTTTAATGAGCAGTTCTTC. Translated, it gives CASSPGLAGFNEQFF. The variable domain in full, with the rest retrieved from reference TRBV5-1 and TRBJ2-1, is KAGVTQTPRYLIKTRGQQVTLSCSPISGHRSVSWYQQTPGQGLQFLFEYFSETQRNKGNFPGRFSGRQFSNSRSEMNVSTLELGDSALYLCASSPGLAGFNEQFFGPGTRLTVL.

The CDR3 coding sequence is TGTGCCAGCAGCTTAAGTCCCCGCCCACCGGCAGATACGCAGTATTTT. This sequence encodes CASSLSPRPPADTQYF. The V gene is TRBV7-3, the J gene TRBJ2-3; D remains ambiguous. V was clipped by 1 base and J by 4 bases, with 15 bases between them. In germline, CDR1 is SGHTA, CDR2 FQGTGA. The CDR3 is 16 residues long.

This chain joins TRBV4-1 and TRBJ2-3, with 10 bases matching TRBD2. Trimming at V came to 4 bases and at J to 8 bases, leaving 9 bases not matched to a gene. The germline CDR1 and CDR2 sequences are MGHRA and YSYEKL. The length of the CDR3 is 15 residues. The CDR3 DNA reads TGCGCCAGCAGCCTCGTTAGCGGGGGGTTGTGTACGCAGTATTTT. Its protein is CASSLVSGGLCTQYF.

J is TRBJ1-1 and V is TRBV2; D gene ambiguous. Germline values: CDR1 SNHLY, CDR2 FYNNEI. V dropped 8 bases and J dropped 3 bases, with 13 bases sitting between them. The CDR3 has 13 residues. The chain's CDR3 is CASGGWGDTEAFF. DNA of the CDR3: TGTGCCAGCGGAGGGTGGGGAGACACTGAAGCTTTCTTT. The variable domain in full, with the rest retrieved from reference TRBV2 and TRBJ1-1, is EPEVTQTPSHQVTQMGQEVILRCVPISNHLYFYWYRQILGQKVEFLVSFYNNEISEKSEIFDDQFSVERPDGSNFTLKIRSTKLEDSAMYFCASGGWGDTEAFFGQGTRLTVV.

The rearrangement joins TRBV9 to TRBJ2-5; D is undetermined. The J call may not be correct, given that the DNA end is closer to TRBJ2-7. CDR1 is SGDLS and CDR2 is YYNGEE in the germline V gene. CDR3 size: 15 residues. Here the CDR3 reads CASSVGSATSYEQYF. The CDR3 DNA reads TGTGCCAGCAGCGTAGGCTCGGCGACATCCTACGAGCAGTACTTC.

The CDR3 sequence: CAISEWGQMNTEAFF. CDR3 sequence (DNA): TGTGCCATCAGTGAATGGGGACAGATGAACACTGAAGCTTTCTTT. The V and J genes are TRBV10-3 and TRBJ1-1, with 7 bases aligning to TRBD1. Germline V gene lookup returns CDR1 ENHRY and CDR2 SYGVKD. The CDR3 covers 15 residues. V was clipped by 3 bases and J by 0 bases; unmatched bases: 4.

This chain joins TRBV19 and TRBJ1-1; 8 nucleotides line up with TRBD1. CDR1 and CDR2 from the germline V gene are LNHDA and SQIVND (reference sequence). The V and J ends lost 10 bases and 3 bases, in that order; junction bases with no gene match: 4. The CDR3 loop spans 12 amino acids. The CDR3 spells CATQDRDTEAFF. In DNA, the CDR3 is TGTGCCACTCAGGACAGGGACACTGAAGCTTTCTTT.

V is TRBV6-1 and J is TRBJ1-6; 8 positions agree with TRBD1. Germline V CDR1 and CDR2: MNHNS, SASEGT. The CDR3 consists of 14 residues. After removal of 2 bases from V and 8 bases from J, the junction contained 2 bases not matched to a gene. CDR3 nucleotides: TGTGCCAGCAGTGAACAGGGGGCATATTCACCCCTCCACTTT. Translated: CASSEQGAYSPLHF.

This chain uses TRBV6-1 with TRBJ2-7, with 10 bases aligning to TRBD2. With V trimmed by 7 bases and J by 0 bases, 6 bases remained unmatched. Germline loops: CDR1 MNHNS, CDR2 SASEGT. The CDR3 consists of 15 residues. The CDR3 reads CASMIAGGLSYEQYF. The CDR3 region has the DNA TGTGCCAGCATGATAGCGGGGGGCCTCTCCTACGAGCAGTACTTC.